The 24 T cell receptor beta chains below all came from one sample that was sequenced in a study of shared clonotypes between healthy human individuals. Measured with immunoSEQ multiplex PCR; TCRdb has only the in-frame clones, and not every one. Of hundreds of thousands of clones in the sample, approximately 75% were seen once. Sequences were obtained from memory CD4+ T cells sorted from blood. Subset here: CD45RA-negative fraction. The receptors originated from a woman in her twenties or thirties in good health.

Comments on this clone: Because the CDR3's place on the DNA is in doubt, the DNA is left out and the CDR3 is given as listed by TCRdb. Other DNA sequences in this sample translate to the same CDR3. The chain links TRBV27 to TRBJ1-4. Germline V lookup: CDR1 MNHEY, CDR2 SMNVEV (reference sequence). 15 amino acids form the CDR3, both terminal residues included. CDR3 in amino acids: CASSSSGATNEKLFF.

The V and J genes are TRBV13 and TRBJ2-2; maybe TRBD1 (6 bases). The germline CDR1 and CDR2 sequences are PRHDT and FYEKMQ (reference sequence). The CDR3 runs to 16 residues. V dropped 6 bases and J dropped 6 bases, with 20 bases sitting between them. CDR3 protein: CASSSRTVSGSGELFF. CDR3 nucleotides: TGTGCCAGCAGTTCACGGACAGTCTCGGGTTCCGGGGAGCTGTTTTTT.

The chain links TRBV7-9 to TRBJ2-3; TRBD2 agrees at 8 bases. The length of the CDR3 is 16 residues. Losses at the gene ends were 5 bases for V and 5 bases for J; bases not matched to a gene: 12. The germline V gene has CDR1 SEHNR and CDR2 FQNEAQ (reference sequence). The CDR3: CASSILRGLGGDTQYF. CDR3 coding DNA: TGTGCCAGCAGCATTCTTCGGGGACTAGGGGGAGATACGCAGTATTTT.

The CDR3 sequence: CASSLPAGDPHSEQYF. CDR3 bases: TGTGCCAGCAGTTTGCCAGCGGGAGACCCTCACTCCGAGCAGTACTTC. V is TRBV28 and J is TRBJ2-7, with 8 bases lining up with TRBD2. Germline assignment: CDR1 MDHEN and CDR2 SYDVKM. The trim removed 3 bases at V and 6 bases at J, leaving 13 bases unmatched. CDR3 length equals 16 residues.

CDR3 nucleotide sequence: TGTGCCAGCAGCCAACTGGACAGGGTCAATGAGCAGTTCTTC. Translated: CASSQLDRVNEQFF. The chain employs TRBV27 and TRBJ2-1; TRBD1 matches 8 bases. The V and J ends lost 6 bases and 6 bases, in that order; junction bases with no gene match: 7. There are 14 residues in the CDR3. Per the germline V gene, CDR1 is MNHEY and CDR2 is SMNVEV (reference sequence).

The chain uses TRBV6-1 and TRBJ2-3; D perhaps matches TRBD1 (5 bases). In germline, CDR1 is MNHNS, CDR2 SASEGT. The V gene lost 5 bases and the J gene lost 0 bases, with 9 bases spanning the gap. The CDR3 runs to 14 residues. The CDR3 sequence: CASSSQVSTDTQYF. The DNA of the CDR3 is TGTGCCAGCAGTTCACAGGTCAGCACAGATACGCAGTATTTT.

The gene calls are TRBV5-6 and TRBJ2-1; no clear D. Germline V lookup: CDR1 SGHDT, CDR2 YYEEEE. The CDR3 sequence is 11 residues long. V was cut by 4 bases and J by 8 bases, with 7 bases left in between. The CDR3: CASSKGDEQFF. For the CDR3, the DNA is TGTGCCAGCAGCAAGGGCGATGAGCAGTTCTTC.

The chain has TRBV19 and TRBJ1-1, with TRBD1 matching 7 bases. Unmatched junction bases numbered 9, after V lost 11 bases and J lost 3 bases. Per the germline V gene, CDR1 is LNHDA and CDR2 is SQIVND (reference sequence). CDR3 size: 13 residues. The CDR3 is CASNRGRDTEAFF. The CDR3, as DNA: TGTGCCTCAAACAGGGGAAGGGACACTGAAGCTTTCTTT.

This clone was observed a few times. J is TRBJ2-3 and V is TRBV5-4; 13 positions match TRBD2. The CDR3 runs 16 residues. Looked up from germline, CDR1 is SGHNT and CDR2 is YYREEE (reference sequence). J lost 4 bases, V lost 3 bases, and 5 bases had no gene match. The CDR3 sequence: CASSSKTSGRADTQYF. CDR3 bases: TGTGCCAGCAGCTCGAAAACTAGCGGGAGGGCAGATACGCAGTATTTT.

Here the CDR3 reads CASSTRTGWSNQPQHF. CDR3 coding DNA: TGTGCCAGTAGTACCAGGACAGGGTGGAGCAATCAGCCCCAGCATTTT. The rearrangement links TRBV19 to TRBJ1-5; TRBD1 matches at 8 bases. The CDR3 contains 16 residues. The germline V gene encodes CDR1 LNHDA and CDR2 SQIVND (reference sequence). V trimming: 4 bases; J trimming: 1 base; junction bases outside the gene matches: 6.

This chain uses TRBV2 with TRBJ2-1; D is ambiguous. CDR1 is SNHLY and CDR2 is FYNNEI in the germline V gene. The V gene lost 0 bases and the J gene lost 10 bases, with 7 bases spanning the gap. This CDR3 region has 12 residues. CDR3 coding DNA: TGTGCCAGCAGTGAAGCGCTCGGAGAGCAGTTCTTC. Residues: CASSEALGEQFF.

CDR3 in amino acids: CASSIGRGSYNEQFF. CDR3 in DNA: TGTGCCAGCAGCATTGGTCGGGGCTCCTACAATGAGCAGTTCTTC. This sequence joins TRBV7-8 and TRBJ2-1; TRBD2 is a possible D gene (5 bases). Looked up from germline, CDR1 is SGHVS and CDR2 is FQNEAQ. This CDR3 is 15 amino acids long. With 5 bases removed from V and 0 bases from J, the gap between germline ends came to 11 bases.

V is TRBV19 and J is TRBJ2-7; no reliable D call. Deletions cut 5 bases from V and 2 bases from J, with 7 bases between. There are 12 residues in the CDR3. Germline lookup yields CDR1 LNHDA and CDR2 SQIVND (reference sequence). The CDR3 here is CASSARTYEQYF. The CDR3 DNA follows: TGTGCCAGTAGTGCCAGAACCTACGAGCAGTACTTC.

The chain couples TRBV5-8 to TRBJ2-4; 7 positions agree with TRBD2. V was clipped by 7 bases and J by 6 bases; unmatched bases: 13. Germline assignment: CDR1 SGHTS and CDR2 YDEGEE. The CDR3 has 15 amino acids. In DNA form, the CDR3 reads TGTGCCAGCGGGGTCGGCGGGAGAATCGGAAACATTCAGTACTTC. As protein: CASGVGGRIGNIQYF.

J is TRBJ2-1 and V is TRBV4-2; no clear D gene. The CDR3 extends over 13 amino acids. CDR1 is LGHNA, CDR2 YNFKEQ, per germline. V gave up 1 base and J gave up 8 bases, with 9 bases separating them. The CDR3 DNA reads as TGTGCCAGCAGCCAAGTCGCCCAGGATGAGCAGTTCTTC. It specifies CASSQVAQDEQFF.

J is TRBJ2-3 and V is TRBV18, with unresolved D. The germline CDR1 and CDR2 sequences are KGHSH and LQKENI. Trimming pared 3 bases from V and 11 bases from J, leaving 18 bases between. The CDR3 has 14 amino acids. CDR3 coding DNA: TGTGCCAGCTCACCCCTAGAGACCAACAATCGGCAGTATTTT. Its translation is CASSPLETNNRQYF.

This clone was detected a few times. The chain couples TRBV11-2 to TRBJ2-3, with a weak D call TRBD1 (6 bases). Germline CDR1 SGHAT, CDR2 FQNNGV. The CDR3 length is 13 residues. The germline V and J ends were trimmed by 11 bases and 1 base, with 13 bases remaining between them. CDR3 in amino acids: CAGETGGTDTQYF. In DNA, the CDR3 is TGTGCCGGTGAGACAGGAGGCACAGATACGCAGTATTTT.

The sample holds one count of this clone. The gene calls are TRBV15 and TRBJ2-1; D is possibly TRBD1 or TRBD2 (5 bases each). The germline V and J ends were trimmed by 2 bases and 6 bases, with 14 bases remaining between them. The CDR3 sequence is 15 residues long. From germline, CDR1 is LNHNV and CDR2 YYDKDF (reference sequence). CDR3: CATSRIRDLPNEQFF. CDR3 coding DNA: TGTGCCACCAGCAGAATCCGGGACCTCCCCAATGAGCAGTTCTTC.

About this clone: This sample also contains other DNA sequences that code for the same CDR3. This chain connects TRBV6-4 to TRBJ1-2; D is perhaps TRBD1 (6 bases). The V end was cut by 2 bases, the J end by 2 bases, with 12 bases between. The CDR3 has 15 amino acids. Germline V lookup: CDR1 MRHNA, CDR2 SNTAGT. The CDR3 sequence is CASSDRQGLNYGYTF. The CDR3 region has the DNA TGTGCCAGCAGTGACCGCCAGGGGTTAAACTATGGCTACACCTTC.

The genes are TRBV11-2 and TRBJ2-1, with 8 bases lining up with TRBD2. CDR1 SGHAT and CDR2 FQNNGV come from the germline V gene. The CDR3 is 13 amino acids. Unmatched junction bases numbered 3, after V lost 3 bases and J lost 8 bases. The CDR3 loop reads CASSFPGLDEQFF. In nucleotides, the CDR3 is TGTGCCAGCAGCTTTCCGGGACTAGATGAGCAGTTCTTC.

The chain carries TRBV10-3 and TRBJ1-2; D uncertain. Trimming removed 3 bases from V and 9 bases from J, with 14 bases in between. The CDR3 extends over 13 amino acids. Germline CDR1 reads ENHRY; CDR2 reads SYGVKD. The CDR3 region has the DNA TGTGCCATCAGTGATACAAATAGGGCACGCTACACCTTC. It translates to CAISDTNRARYTF.

The chain couples TRBV2 to TRBJ1-1, with a tentative D call TRBD1 (5 bases). Germline lookup yields CDR1 SNHLY and CDR2 FYNNEI. The CDR3 spans 13 residues. V gave up 5 bases and J gave up 3 bases, with 10 bases separating them. DNA for the CDR3: TGTGCCAGCAGTAAGCAGGGAGACACTGAAGCTTTCTTT. Translating gives CASSKQGDTEAFF.

This chain connects TRBV7-9 to TRBJ1-2, with 7 bases identical to TRBD1. CDR1 and CDR2 from the germline V gene are SEHNR and FQNEAQ (reference sequence). Trimming at V came to 5 bases and at J to 3 bases, leaving 9 bases not matched to a gene. The CDR3 spans 15 residues. CDR3 residues: CASSGSKGAYYGYTF. As DNA, the CDR3 is TGTGCCAGCAGCGGCAGTAAGGGGGCTTACTATGGCTACACCTTC.

The chain combines TRBV27 with TRBJ1-1; the match to TRBD1 covers 9 bases. CDR3 size: 18 residues. Germline CDR1 is MNHEY and CDR2 is SMNVEV (reference sequence). The V gene end was trimmed by 5 bases and the J gene end by 6 bases; junction bases not matched to a gene: 19. CDR3 region: CASSPTYKQGAGLSEAFF. The CDR3 bases are TGTGCCAGCAGTCCGACCTATAAACAGGGGGCTGGTCTCTCTGAAGCTTTCTTT.